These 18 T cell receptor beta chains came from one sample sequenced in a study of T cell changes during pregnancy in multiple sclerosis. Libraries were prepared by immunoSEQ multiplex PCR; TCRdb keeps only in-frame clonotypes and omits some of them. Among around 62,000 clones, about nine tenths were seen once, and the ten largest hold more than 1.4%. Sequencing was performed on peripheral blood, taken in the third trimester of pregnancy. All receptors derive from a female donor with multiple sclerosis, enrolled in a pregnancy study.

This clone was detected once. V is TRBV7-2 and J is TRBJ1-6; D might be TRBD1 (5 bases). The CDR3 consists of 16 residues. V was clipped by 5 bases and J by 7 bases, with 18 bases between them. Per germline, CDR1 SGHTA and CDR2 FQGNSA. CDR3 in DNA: TGTGCCAGCAGCCCGCTTGGACAAAGCCAAAATTCACCCCTCCACTTT. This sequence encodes CASSPLGQSQNSPLHF.

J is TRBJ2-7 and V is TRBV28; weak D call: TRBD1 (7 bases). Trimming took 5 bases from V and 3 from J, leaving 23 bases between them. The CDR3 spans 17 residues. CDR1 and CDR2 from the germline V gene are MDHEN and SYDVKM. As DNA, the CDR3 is TGTGCCAGCAGTCTTCGGAATTTCAGGGGGGTTAGCTACGAGCAGTACTTC. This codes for CASSLRNFRGVSYEQYF.

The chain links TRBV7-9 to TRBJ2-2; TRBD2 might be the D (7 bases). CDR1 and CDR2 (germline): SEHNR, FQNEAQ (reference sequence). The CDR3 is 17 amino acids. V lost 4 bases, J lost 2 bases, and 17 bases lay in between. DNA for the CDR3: TGTGCCAGCAGCTCCCCAGGGGCGGGAGTAAACACCGGGGAGCTGTTTTTT. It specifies CASSSPGAGVNTGELFF.

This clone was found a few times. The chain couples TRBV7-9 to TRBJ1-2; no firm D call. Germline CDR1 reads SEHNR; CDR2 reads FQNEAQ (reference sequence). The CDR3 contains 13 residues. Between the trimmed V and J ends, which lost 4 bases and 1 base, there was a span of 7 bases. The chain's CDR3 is CASSWEDNYGYTF. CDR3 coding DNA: TGTGCCAGCAGCTGGGAGGATAACTATGGCTACACCTTC.

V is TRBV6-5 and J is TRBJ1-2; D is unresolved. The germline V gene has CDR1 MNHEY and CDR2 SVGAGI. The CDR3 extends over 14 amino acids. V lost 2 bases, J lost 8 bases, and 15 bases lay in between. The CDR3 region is CASSYNGISGGYTF. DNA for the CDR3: TGTGCCAGCAGTTACAATGGGATCTCGGGGGGCTACACCTTC.

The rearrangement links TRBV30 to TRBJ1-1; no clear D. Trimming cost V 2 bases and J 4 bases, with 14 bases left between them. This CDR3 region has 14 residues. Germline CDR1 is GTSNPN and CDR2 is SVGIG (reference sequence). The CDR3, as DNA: TGTGCCTGGAGTCAATCCATAAGCGGCACTGAAGCTTTCTTT. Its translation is CAWSQSISGTEAFF.

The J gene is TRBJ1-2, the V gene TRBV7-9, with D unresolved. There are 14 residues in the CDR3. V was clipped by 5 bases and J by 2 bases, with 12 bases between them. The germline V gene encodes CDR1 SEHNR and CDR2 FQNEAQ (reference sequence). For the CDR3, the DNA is TGTGCCAGCAGCCCACAAGTCCTGAACTATGGCTACACCTTC. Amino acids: CASSPQVLNYGYTF.

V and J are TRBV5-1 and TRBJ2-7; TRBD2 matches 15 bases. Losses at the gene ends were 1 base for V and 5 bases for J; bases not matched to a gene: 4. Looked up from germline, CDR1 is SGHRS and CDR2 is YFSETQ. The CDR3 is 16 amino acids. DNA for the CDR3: TGCGCCAGCAGCTTGTGGACTAGCGGGAGGGCAAACGAGCAGTACTTC. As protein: CASSLWTSGRANEQYF.

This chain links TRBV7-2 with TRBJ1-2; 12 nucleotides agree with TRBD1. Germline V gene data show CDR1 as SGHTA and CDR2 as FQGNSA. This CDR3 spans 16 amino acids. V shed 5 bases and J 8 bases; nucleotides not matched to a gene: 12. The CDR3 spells CASSLGTGGDRVGYTF. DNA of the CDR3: TGTGCCAGCAGCCTCGGGACAGGGGGCGATAGGGTCGGCTACACCTTC.

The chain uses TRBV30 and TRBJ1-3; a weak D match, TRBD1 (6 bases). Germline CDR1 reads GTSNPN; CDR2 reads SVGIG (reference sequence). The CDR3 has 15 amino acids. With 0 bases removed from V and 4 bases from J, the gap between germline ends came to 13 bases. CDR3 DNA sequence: TGTGCCTGGAGTGTAACCGCAGGGGCAGGAAACACCATATATTTT. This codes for CAWSVTAGAGNTIYF. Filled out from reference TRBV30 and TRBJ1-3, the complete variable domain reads SQTIHQWPATLVQPVGSPLSLECTVEGTSNPNLYWYRQAAGRGLQLLFYSVGIGQISSEVPQNLSASRPQDRQFILSSKKLLLSDSGFYLCAWSVTAGAGNTIYFGEGSWLTVV.

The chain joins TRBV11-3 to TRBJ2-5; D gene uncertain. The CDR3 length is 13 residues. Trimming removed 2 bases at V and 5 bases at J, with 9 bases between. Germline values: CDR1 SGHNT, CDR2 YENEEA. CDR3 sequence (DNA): TGTGCCAGCAGCTTAAGAGTTTATGAGACCCAGTACTTC. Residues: CASSLRVYETQYF.

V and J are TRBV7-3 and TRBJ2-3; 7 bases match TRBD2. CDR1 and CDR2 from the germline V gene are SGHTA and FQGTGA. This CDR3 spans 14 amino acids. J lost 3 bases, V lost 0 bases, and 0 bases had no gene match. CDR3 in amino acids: CASSLTGGTDTQYF. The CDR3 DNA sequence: TGTGCCAGCAGCTTAACCGGGGGGACAGATACGCAGTATTTT.

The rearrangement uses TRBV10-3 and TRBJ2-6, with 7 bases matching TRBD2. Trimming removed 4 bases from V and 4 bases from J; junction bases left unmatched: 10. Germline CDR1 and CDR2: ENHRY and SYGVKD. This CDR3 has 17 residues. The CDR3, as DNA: TGTGCCATCAGTGGACTAGGCGGGAGATCCGGGGCCAACGTCCTGACTTTC. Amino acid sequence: CAISGLGGRSGANVLTF.

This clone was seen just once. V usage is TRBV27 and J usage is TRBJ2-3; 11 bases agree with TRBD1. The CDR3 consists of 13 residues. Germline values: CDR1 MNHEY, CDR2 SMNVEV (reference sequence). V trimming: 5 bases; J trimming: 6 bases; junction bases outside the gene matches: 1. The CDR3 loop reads CASSRDRGDTQYF. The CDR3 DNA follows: TGTGCCAGCAGTAGGGACAGGGGGGATACGCAGTATTTT.

The CDR3 DNA follows: TGCGCCAGCAGCTTGGTTGTACAGGGAAGTGGCTACACCTTC. It specifies CASSLVVQGSGYTF. The V call is TRBV5-1, the J call TRBJ1-2, with D perhaps matching TRBD1 (6 bases). In germline, CDR1 is SGHRS, CDR2 YFSETQ. The CDR3 is 14 residues long. Between the trimmed V and J ends, which lost 0 bases and 7 bases, there was a span of 13 bases.

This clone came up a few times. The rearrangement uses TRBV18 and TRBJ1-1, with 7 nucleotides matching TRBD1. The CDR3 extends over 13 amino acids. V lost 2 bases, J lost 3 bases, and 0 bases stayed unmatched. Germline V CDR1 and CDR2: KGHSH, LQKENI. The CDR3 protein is CASSPDRDTEAFF. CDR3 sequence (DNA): TGTGCCAGCTCACCAGACAGGGACACTGAAGCTTTCTTT.

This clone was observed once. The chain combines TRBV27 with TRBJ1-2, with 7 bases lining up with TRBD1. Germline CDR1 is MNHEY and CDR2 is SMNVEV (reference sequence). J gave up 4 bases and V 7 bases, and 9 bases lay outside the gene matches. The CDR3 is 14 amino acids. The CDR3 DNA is TGTGCCAGCAATCGTGGAGGGGGCGCCTATGGCTACACCTTC. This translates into CASNRGGGAYGYTF.

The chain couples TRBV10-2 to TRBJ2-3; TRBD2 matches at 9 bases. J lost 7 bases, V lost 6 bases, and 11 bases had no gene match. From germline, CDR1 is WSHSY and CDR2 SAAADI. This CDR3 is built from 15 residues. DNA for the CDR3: TGCGCCAGCAGGGTGGGGGCGGGGGGGCTGTATACGCAGTATTTT. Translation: CASRVGAGGLYTQYF.